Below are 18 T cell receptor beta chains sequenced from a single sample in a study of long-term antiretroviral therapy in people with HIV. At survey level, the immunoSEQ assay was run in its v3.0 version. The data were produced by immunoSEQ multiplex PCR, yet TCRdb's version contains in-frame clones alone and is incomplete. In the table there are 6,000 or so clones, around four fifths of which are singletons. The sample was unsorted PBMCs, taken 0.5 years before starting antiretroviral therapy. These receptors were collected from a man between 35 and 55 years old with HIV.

The CDR3 DNA sequence: TGTGCCAGTAGTACCCCCATCGGGGACCTCGGGAATTCACCCCTCCACTTT. Its protein is CASSTPIGDLGNSPLHF. The chain is built from TRBV19 and TRBJ1-6; possibly TRBD1 for D (5 bases). V was shortened by 4 bases and J by 7 bases, with 20 bases between the two germline ends. This CDR3 region has 17 residues. Germline lookup yields CDR1 LNHDA and CDR2 SQIVND (reference sequence).

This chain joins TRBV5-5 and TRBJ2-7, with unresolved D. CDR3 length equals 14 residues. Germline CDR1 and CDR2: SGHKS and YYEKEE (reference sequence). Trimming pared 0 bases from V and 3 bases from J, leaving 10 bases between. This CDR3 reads CASSLVRDIYEQYF. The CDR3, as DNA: TGTGCCAGCAGCTTGGTTAGGGATATCTACGAGCAGTACTTC.

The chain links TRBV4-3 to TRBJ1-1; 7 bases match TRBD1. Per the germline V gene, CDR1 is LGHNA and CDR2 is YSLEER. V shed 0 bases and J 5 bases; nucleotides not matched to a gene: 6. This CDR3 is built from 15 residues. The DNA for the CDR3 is TGCGCCAGCAGCCAAGATTTCGCAGGGGGGACTGAAGCTTTCTTT. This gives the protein CASSQDFAGGTEAFF.

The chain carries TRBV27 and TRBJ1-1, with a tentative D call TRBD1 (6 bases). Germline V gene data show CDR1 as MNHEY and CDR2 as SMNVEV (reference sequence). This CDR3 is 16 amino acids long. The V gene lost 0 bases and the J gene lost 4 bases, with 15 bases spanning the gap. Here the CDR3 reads CASSLSPDRSVTEAFF. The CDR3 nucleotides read TGTGCCAGCAGTTTATCCCCTGACAGGAGTGTCACTGAAGCTTTCTTT.

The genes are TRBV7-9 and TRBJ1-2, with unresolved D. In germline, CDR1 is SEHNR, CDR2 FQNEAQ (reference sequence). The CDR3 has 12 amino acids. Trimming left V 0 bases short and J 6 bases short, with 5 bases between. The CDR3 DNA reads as TGTGCCAGCAGCTTAGCTACGGATGGCTACACCTTC. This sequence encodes CASSLATDGYTF.

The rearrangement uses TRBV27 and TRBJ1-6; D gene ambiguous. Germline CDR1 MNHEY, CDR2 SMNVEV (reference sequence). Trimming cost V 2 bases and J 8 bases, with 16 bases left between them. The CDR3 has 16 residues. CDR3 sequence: CASSLNNYPGYSPLHF. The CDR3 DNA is TGTGCCAGCAGTTTAAATAATTATCCGGGGTATTCACCCCTCCACTTT.

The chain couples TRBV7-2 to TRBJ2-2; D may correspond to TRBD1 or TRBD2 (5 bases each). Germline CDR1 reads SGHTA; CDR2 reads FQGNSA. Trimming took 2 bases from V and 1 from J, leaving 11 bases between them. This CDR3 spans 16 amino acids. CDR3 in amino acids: CASSLLGARNTGELFF. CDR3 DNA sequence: TGTGCCAGCAGCTTACTCGGGGCTAGGAACACCGGGGAGCTGTTTTTT.

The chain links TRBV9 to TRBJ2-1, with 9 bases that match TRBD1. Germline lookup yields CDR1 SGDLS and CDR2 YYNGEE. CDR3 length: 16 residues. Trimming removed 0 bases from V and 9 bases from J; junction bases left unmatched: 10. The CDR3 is CASSVEGTGLEVEQFF. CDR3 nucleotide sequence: TGTGCCAGCAGCGTAGAGGGGACAGGGTTGGAAGTTGAGCAGTTCTTC.

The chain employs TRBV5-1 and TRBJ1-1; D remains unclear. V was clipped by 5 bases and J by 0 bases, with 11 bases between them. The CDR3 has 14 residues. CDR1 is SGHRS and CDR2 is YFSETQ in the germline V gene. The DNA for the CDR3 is TGCGCCAGCAGTGAGAATGCAATGAACACTGAAGCTTTCTTT. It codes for CASSENAMNTEAFF.

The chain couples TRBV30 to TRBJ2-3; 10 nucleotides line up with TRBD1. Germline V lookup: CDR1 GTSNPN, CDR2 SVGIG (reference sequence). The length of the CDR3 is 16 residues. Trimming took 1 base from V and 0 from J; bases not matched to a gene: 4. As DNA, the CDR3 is TGTGCCTGGAGTGAACCGGGACAGGGGAGCACAGATACGCAGTATTTT. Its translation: CAWSEPGQGSTDTQYF.

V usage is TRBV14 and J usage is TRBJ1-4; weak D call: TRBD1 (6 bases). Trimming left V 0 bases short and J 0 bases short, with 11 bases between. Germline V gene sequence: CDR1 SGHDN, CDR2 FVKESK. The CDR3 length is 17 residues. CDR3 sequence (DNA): TGTGCCAGCAGCCAAGAGGGGACACACACAACTAATGAAAAACTGTTTTTT. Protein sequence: CASSQEGTHTTNEKLFF. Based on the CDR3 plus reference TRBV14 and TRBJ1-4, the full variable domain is EAGVTQFPSHSVIEKGQTVTLRCDPISGHDNLYWYRRVMGKEIKFLLHFVKESKQDESGMPNNRFLAERTGGTYSTLKVQPAELEDSGVYFCASSQEGTHTTNEKLFFGSGTQLSVL.

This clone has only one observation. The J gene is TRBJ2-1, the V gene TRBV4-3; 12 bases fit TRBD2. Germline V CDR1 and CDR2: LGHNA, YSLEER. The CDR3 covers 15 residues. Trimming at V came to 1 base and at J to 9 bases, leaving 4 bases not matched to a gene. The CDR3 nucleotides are TGCGCCAGCAGCCAAGTCGCTAGCGGGGGGGTTGAGCAGTTCTTC. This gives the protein CASSQVASGGVEQFF.

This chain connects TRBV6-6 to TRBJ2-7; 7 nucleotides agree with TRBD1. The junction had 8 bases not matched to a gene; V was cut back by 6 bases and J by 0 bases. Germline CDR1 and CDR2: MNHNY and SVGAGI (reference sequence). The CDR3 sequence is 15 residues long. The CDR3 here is CASRGTGQASYEQYF. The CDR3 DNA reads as TGTGCCAGCAGGGGGACCGGACAGGCCTCCTACGAGCAGTACTTC.

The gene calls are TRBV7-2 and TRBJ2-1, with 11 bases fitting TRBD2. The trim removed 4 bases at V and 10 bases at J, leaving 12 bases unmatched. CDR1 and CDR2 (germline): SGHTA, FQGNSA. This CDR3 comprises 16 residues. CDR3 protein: CASSYGLAGWGIEQFF. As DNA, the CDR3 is TGTGCCAGCAGCTACGGACTAGCGGGTTGGGGGATAGAGCAGTTCTTC.

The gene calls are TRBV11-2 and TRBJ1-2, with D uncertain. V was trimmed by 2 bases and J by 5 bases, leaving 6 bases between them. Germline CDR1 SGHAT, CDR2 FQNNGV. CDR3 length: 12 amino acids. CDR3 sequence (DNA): TGTGCCAGCAGCTTAAACGAGTATGGCTACACCTTC. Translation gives CASSLNEYGYTF.

In DNA, the CDR3 is TGTGCCAGCAGTTTGCCCCCCAGGACAGGGACAGATACGCAGTATTTT. Amino acid sequence: CASSLPPRTGTDTQYF. V gene TRBV28 combines with J gene TRBJ2-3; 8 nucleotides align to TRBD1. Germline V gene data show CDR1 as MDHEN and CDR2 as SYDVKM. This CDR3 is 16 amino acids long. The V and J ends lost 3 bases and 3 bases, in that order; junction bases with no gene match: 8.

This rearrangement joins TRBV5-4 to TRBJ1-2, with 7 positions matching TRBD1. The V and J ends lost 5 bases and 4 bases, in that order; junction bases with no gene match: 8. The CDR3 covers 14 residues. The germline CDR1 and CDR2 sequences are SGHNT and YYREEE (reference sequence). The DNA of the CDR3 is TGTGCCAGCAGGCCCTTCACAGGGGCCTATGGCTACACCTTC. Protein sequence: CASRPFTGAYGYTF. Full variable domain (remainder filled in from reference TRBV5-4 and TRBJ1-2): ETGVTQSPTHLIKTRGQQVTLRCSSQSGHNTVSWYQQALGQGPQFIFQYYREEENGRGNFPPRFSGLQFPNYSSELNVNALELDDSALYLCASRPFTGAYGYTFGSGTRLTVV.

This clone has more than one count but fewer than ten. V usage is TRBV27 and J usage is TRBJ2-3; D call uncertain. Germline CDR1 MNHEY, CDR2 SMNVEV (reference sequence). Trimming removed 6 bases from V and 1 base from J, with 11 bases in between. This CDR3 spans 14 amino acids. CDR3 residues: CASRISGGTDTQYF. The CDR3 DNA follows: TGTGCCAGCAGGATCTCAGGAGGCACAGATACGCAGTATTTT.